What follows are 24 T cell receptor beta chains derived from one specimen sequenced in a study of Ad26.COV2.S vaccination and SARS-CoV-2 variants. Clones were read by immunoSEQ multiplex PCR, and TCRdb kept only the in-frame ones, dropping some. The sample contains 300,000 to 400,000 clones, about 88% of which appear only once. Regarding treatment: roughly 19 received Ad26.COV2.S at low or high dose, single or two shots; roughly five received placebo; per-sample allocation not given. Sampling happened 63 days after the first vaccine or placebo injection. This sample comprised peripheral blood, obtained in a trial of Ad26.COV2.S vaccine versus placebo. The receptors were sampled from a person between 18 and 59 years old who received the Ad26.COV2.S COVID-19 vaccine or a placebo.

This chain joins TRBV9 and TRBJ2-7; 11 bases map to TRBD1. Germline trimming cut 0 bases from V and 4 bases from J; bases unmatched to any gene: 9. This CDR3 spans 17 amino acids. CDR1 SGDLS and CDR2 YYNGEE come from the germline V gene. The CDR3 DNA reads TGTGCCAGCAGCGTAGCGCCCCCGGACAGGGGGCGATACGAGCAGTACTTC. It encodes CASSVAPPDRGRYEQYF. The full variable domain, in which reference TRBV9 and TRBJ2-7 provide the parts outside the CDR3, is DSGVTQTPKHLITATGQRVTLRCSPRSGDLSVYWYQQSLDQGLQFLIQYYNGEERAKGNILERFSAQQFPDLHSELNLSSLELGDSALYFCASSVAPPDRGRYEQYFGPGTRLTVT.

This rearrangement joins TRBV5-5 to TRBJ1-1; D may be TRBD1 (5 bases). With 6 bases removed from V and 1 base from J, the gap between germline ends came to 13 bases. The CDR3 has 14 residues. CDR1 and CDR2 from the germline V gene are SGHKS and YYEKEE (reference sequence). The DNA for the CDR3 is TGTGCCAGCATCAACGTTGGGGCGAACACTGAAGCTTTCTTT. It is translated as CASINVGANTEAFF. The complete variable domain, with remaining parts taken from reference TRBV5-5 and TRBJ1-1, reads DAGVTQSPTHLIKTRGQQVTLRCSPISGHKSVSWYQQVLGQGPQFIFQYYEKEERGRGNFPDRFSARQFPNYSSELNVNALLLGDSALYLCASINVGANTEAFFGQGTRLTVV.

This clone was observed many times. This chain links TRBV11-1 with TRBJ2-1, with D tentatively TRBD2 (6 bases). The CDR3 extends over 15 amino acids. The germline gives CDR1 SGHAT, CDR2 FQDESV (reference sequence). V lost 2 bases, J lost 2 bases, and 10 bases lay in between. CDR3 in DNA: TGTGCCAGCAGCTTAAGACTAGGGGCCTACAATGAGCAGTTCTTC. Its protein product is CASSLRLGAYNEQFF.

The V call is TRBV27, the J call TRBJ2-2; D assignment may be TRBD1 or TRBD2 (5 bases each). Looked up from germline, CDR1 is MNHEY and CDR2 is SMNVEV (reference sequence). CDR3 length equals 16 residues. Trimming stripped 7 bases from V and 3 bases from J, with 18 bases between. This CDR3 reads CASTGFAEGYTGELFF. The DNA for the CDR3 is TGTGCCAGCACCGGTTTCGCCGAGGGGTACACCGGGGAGCTGTTTTTT.

The chain combines TRBV2 with TRBJ2-7; unclear D gene. Germline V gives CDR1 SNHLY, CDR2 FYNNEI. The CDR3 sequence is 14 residues long. V gave up 5 bases and J gave up 1 base, with 12 bases separating them. CDR3 amino acids: CASSLELRSYEQYF. CDR3 DNA: TGTGCCAGCAGTTTGGAGCTTCGGTCCTACGAGCAGTACTTC. The variable domain in full, completed from reference TRBV2 and TRBJ2-7, reads EPEVTQTPSHQVTQMGQEVILRCVPISNHLYFYWYRQILGQKVEFLVSFYNNEISEKSEIFDDQFSVERPDGSNFTLKIRSTKLEDSAMYFCASSLELRSYEQYFGPGTRLTVT.

This chain joins TRBV30 and TRBJ1-2; D is undetermined. Trimming removed 0 bases at V and 8 bases at J, with 13 bases between. From germline, CDR1 is GTSNPN and CDR2 SVGIG (reference sequence). The CDR3 contains 13 residues. The CDR3 reads CAWSVSRALGYTF. The CDR3 DNA is TGTGCCTGGAGTGTTTCCCGGGCCTTGGGCTACACCTTC.

J is TRBJ1-3 and V is TRBV19, with TRBD1 matching 7 bases. CDR3 length equals 14 residues. Germline CDR1 reads LNHDA; CDR2 reads SQIVND (reference sequence). The junction had 6 bases not matched to a gene; V was cut back by 4 bases and J by 6 bases. The DNA for the CDR3 is TGTGCCAGTAGTACAAGGACAGGCCCAAACACCATATATTTT. It codes for CASSTRTGPNTIYF.

J is TRBJ1-1 and V is TRBV6-2 or TRBV6-3, with D unresolved. V lost 0 bases and J lost 0, with 11 bases in between. Germline CDR1 MNHEY, CDR2 SVGEGT. The CDR3 is 16 amino acids. The CDR3 loop is CASSYSSNEMNTEAFF. CDR3 sequence (DNA): TGTGCCAGCAGTTACTCGTCGAACGAGATGAACACTGAAGCTTTCTTT.

CDR3 loop: CASSSGTGGALGYTF. The CDR3 DNA is TGTGCCAGCAGTTCCGGGACAGGGGGCGCATTGGGCTACACCTTC. The rearrangement links TRBV3-1 (or the pseudogene TRBV3-2) to TRBJ1-2; TRBD1 matches 12 bases. CDR1 and CDR2 from the germline V gene are LGHDT and YNNKEL (reference sequence). Unmatched junction bases numbered 10, after V lost 6 bases and J lost 8 bases. The CDR3 sequence is 15 residues long.

The chain couples TRBV20-1 to TRBJ1-5, with D uncertain. CDR1 and CDR2 from the germline V gene are DFQATT and SNEGSKA (reference sequence). The CDR3 runs 10 residues. Deletions cut 5 bases from V and 9 bases from J, with 8 bases between. Here the CDR3 DNA reads TGCAGTGCTCTACTAGGGCCCCAGCATTTT. This encodes CSALLGPQHF.

The chain recombines TRBV2 with TRBJ1-1, with D perhaps matching TRBD1 (6 bases). The CDR3 covers 13 residues. V gave up 8 bases and J gave up 1 base, with 11 bases separating them. Germline V gives CDR1 SNHLY, CDR2 FYNNEI. The CDR3 protein is CASGTGRNTEAFF. CDR3 nucleotides: TGTGCCAGCGGAACAGGGAGGAACACTGAAGCTTTCTTT.

The chain links TRBV23-1 to TRBJ2-2, with 10 bases matching TRBD2. TRBV23-1 is an ORF, and what it does is uncertain. The V and J ends lost 5 bases and 3 bases, in that order; junction bases with no gene match: 24. The CDR3 extends over 22 amino acids. CDR3 residues: CASSVTIQPGLANVGDTGELFF. CDR3 in DNA: TGCGCCAGCAGTGTAACGATCCAGCCGGGACTAGCGAACGTCGGGGACACCGGGGAGCTGTTTTTT.

This chain links TRBV19 with TRBJ1-2; tentative D call: TRBD1 (6 bases). V gave up 5 bases and J gave up 5 bases, with 18 bases separating them. The CDR3 spans 15 residues. Germline CDR1 and CDR2: LNHDA and SQIVND (reference sequence). The CDR3 spells CASSAGQWKGYGYTF. DNA of the CDR3: TGTGCCAGTAGTGCCGGACAGTGGAAGGGGTATGGCTACACCTTC.

The chain couples TRBV4-3 to TRBJ1-1; TRBD1 is a possible D gene (6 bases). Germline-derived CDR1 and CDR2 are LGHNA and YSLEER. This CDR3 is 18 amino acids long. V shed 0 bases and J shed 3 bases, with 20 bases lying between them. CDR3 residues: CASSQDRGLPGTDTEAFF. Here the CDR3 DNA reads TGCGCCAGCAGCCAAGACAGGGGTCTCCCAGGGACGGACACTGAAGCTTTCTTT.

The rearrangement joins TRBV28 to TRBJ2-3, with a possible D match to TRBD1 (5 bases). This CDR3 region has 16 residues. CDR1 and CDR2 (germline): MDHEN, SYDVKM. The V end was cut by 5 bases, the J end by 2 bases, with 17 bases between. The CDR3 loop is CASSGATITYTDTQYF. The CDR3 bases are TGTGCCAGCAGTGGGGCTACAATAACTTACACAGATACGCAGTATTTT.

The chain combines TRBV27 with TRBJ1-3, with D uncertain. Trimming shortened V by 4 bases and J by 4 bases, and 11 bases separated the two germline ends. The V gene's germline CDR1 is MNHEY and CDR2 SMNVEV (reference sequence). The CDR3 spans 14 residues. The CDR3 here is CASSSGVSGNTIYF. The CDR3 coding sequence is TGTGCCAGCAGTTCCGGGGTGAGCGGAAACACCATATATTTT.

The chain has TRBV6-2 or TRBV6-3 and TRBJ1-1, with D perhaps matching TRBD1 (5 bases). V was pared by 0 bases and J by 1 base, with 12 bases between. This CDR3 contains 16 residues. In germline, CDR1 is MNHEY, CDR2 SVGEGT. The CDR3 loop is CASSYSIARGNTEAFF. CDR3 coding DNA: TGTGCCAGCAGTTACTCGATAGCAAGGGGGAACACTGAAGCTTTCTTT.

This clone occurred a few times. The genes are TRBV6-6 and TRBJ1-1; D not certain. The CDR3 runs 12 residues. The V gene lost 6 bases and the J gene lost 3 bases, with 8 bases spanning the gap. From germline, CDR1 is MNHNY and CDR2 SVGAGI (reference sequence). The CDR3 sequence is CASSLGYTEAFF. The CDR3 DNA reads as TGTGCCAGCAGCTTAGGATACACTGAAGCTTTCTTT.

This chain joins TRBV11-2 and TRBJ2-5; perhaps TRBD2 as D (6 bases). CDR1 is SGHAT and CDR2 is FQNNGV in the germline V gene. Trimming shortened V by 1 base and J by 5 bases, and 17 bases separated the two germline ends. The CDR3 has 16 residues. In DNA, the CDR3 is TGTGCCAGCAGCTTAGGGGCAGCGGGTAGGGTGGAGACCCAGTACTTC. Translating gives CASSLGAAGRVETQYF.

V is TRBV7-2 and J is TRBJ2-5; maybe TRBD1 (6 bases). This CDR3 region has 14 residues. V was pared by 2 bases and J by 4 bases, with 11 bases between. The V gene's germline CDR1 is SGHTA and CDR2 FQGNSA. CDR3 sequence reads: CASSLMGARETQYF. For the CDR3, the DNA is TGTGCCAGCAGCTTAATGGGGGCACGAGAGACCCAGTACTTC.

The chain links TRBV24-1 to TRBJ2-1; 8 bases are shared with TRBD1. The CDR3 extends over 12 amino acids. The germline V gene encodes CDR1 KGHDR and CDR2 SFDVKD. J was trimmed by 12 bases and V by 3 bases; bases with no gene match: 3. CDR3 nucleotide sequence: TGTGCCACCAGTGATCAAGGGACAGGGCAGTTCTTC. Protein: CATSDQGTGQFF.

The V and J genes are TRBV7-9 and TRBJ1-1; no clear D. The V gene's germline CDR1 is SEHNR and CDR2 FQNEAQ (reference sequence). The V and J ends lost 5 bases and 0 bases respectively, with 10 bases between them. The CDR3 runs 14 residues. This CDR3 is CASSPPVVNTEAFF. CDR3 sequence (DNA): TGTGCCAGCAGCCCACCAGTCGTGAACACTGAAGCTTTCTTT. The entire variable domain, with the rest obtained from reference TRBV7-9 and TRBJ1-1, is as follows: DTGVSQNPRHKITKRGQNVTFRCDPISEHNRLYWYRQTLGQGPEFLTYFQNEAQLEKSRLLSDRFSAERPKGSFSTLEIQRTEQGDSAMYLCASSPPVVNTEAFFGQGTRLTVV.

This clone was seen once. The chain links TRBV28 to TRBJ2-7, with D perhaps matching TRBD1 (6 bases). The germline V gene has CDR1 MDHEN and CDR2 SYDVKM. Trimming removed 3 bases from V and 6 bases from J, with 15 bases in between. The CDR3 has 14 residues. CDR3 loop: CASSLGGRGTEQYF. As DNA, the CDR3 is TGTGCCAGCAGTTTGGGTGGCAGGGGAACCGAGCAGTACTTC.

Here the CDR3 reads CASSVAGLDGYTF. The CDR3 coding sequence is TGTGCCAGCAGCGTAGCAGGGTTGGACGGCTACACCTTC. The chain links TRBV9 to TRBJ1-2; D may be TRBD1 (5 bases). The CDR3 extends over 13 amino acids. V was shortened by 0 bases and J by 8 bases, with 11 bases between the two germline ends. In germline, CDR1 is SGDLS, CDR2 YYNGEE. Full variable domain (rest looked up from reference TRBV9 and TRBJ1-2): DSGVTQTPKHLITATGQRVTLRCSPRSGDLSVYWYQQSLDQGLQFLIQYYNGEERAKGNILERFSAQQFPDLHSELNLSSLELGDSALYFCASSVAGLDGYTFGSGTRLTVV.